This T cell receptor (beta chain) was sequenced for a study of CD8+CD57+ T cells in acquired aplastic anemia. CDR3 length: 16 residues. An expansion of CD8+CD57+ cells by flow cytometry had been shown in patients chosen for sequencing. Genomic DNA served as template for TCR beta VDJ and CDR3 profiling. TCRdb recomputed calls from the reads with MiXCR, one row per CDR3 protein. The sample lists roughly 280,000 distinct CDR3 sequences, 45% to 65% occurring once. This receptor was obtained from a human donor with aplastic anemia. The J gene is TRBJ1-6, the V gene TRBV21-1. TRBV21-1 is a pseudogene locus. Material: sorted CD4+, CD8+, or CD8+CD57+ T cells (not recorded which) from PBMCs. The CDR3 protein is CASSRAGSSYNSPLHF. As DNA, the CDR3 is TGTGCCAGCAGCCGAGCCGGGAGCTCCTATAATTCACCCCTCCACTTT.